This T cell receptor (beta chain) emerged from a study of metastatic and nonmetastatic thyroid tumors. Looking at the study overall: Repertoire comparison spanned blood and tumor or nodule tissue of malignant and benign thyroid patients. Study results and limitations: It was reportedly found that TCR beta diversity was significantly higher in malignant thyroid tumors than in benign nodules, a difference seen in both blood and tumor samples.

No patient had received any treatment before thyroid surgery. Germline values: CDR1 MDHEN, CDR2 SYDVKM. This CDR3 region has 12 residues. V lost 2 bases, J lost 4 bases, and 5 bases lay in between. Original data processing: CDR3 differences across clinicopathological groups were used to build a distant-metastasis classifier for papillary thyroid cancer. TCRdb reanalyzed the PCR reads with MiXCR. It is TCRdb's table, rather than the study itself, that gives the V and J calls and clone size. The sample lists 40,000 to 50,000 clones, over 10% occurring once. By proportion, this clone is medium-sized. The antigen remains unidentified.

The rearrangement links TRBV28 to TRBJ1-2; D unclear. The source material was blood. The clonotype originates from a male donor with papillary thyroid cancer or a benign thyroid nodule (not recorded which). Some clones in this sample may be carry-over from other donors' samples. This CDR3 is CASSLTTYGYTF. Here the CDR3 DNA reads TGTGCCAGCAGTTTAACGACCTATGGCTACACCTTC.